The 2 T cell receptor beta chains below were found in one sample sequenced in a study of T-cell memory formation after mild COVID-19. MiXCR, run by TCRdb on the 5' RACE reads, gives a single entry per CDR3 protein. Here the sample spans tens of thousands of distinct CDR3 sequences, around 12% being singletons. The specimen sequenced was PBMCs or a T cell subset sorted from them (not recorded which). The receptors come from a man between 18 and 35 years old who had mild COVID-19 (a few samples of this study predate the infection). Cell type and time point are not known.

DNA of the CDR3: TGTGCCAGCACCCGCGGCTATGCAGGGCAAGAGACCCAGTACTTC. This translates into CASTRGYAGQETQYF. The rearrangement uses TRBV6-2 or TRBV6-3 and TRBJ2-5, with D possibly being TRBD1 (5 bases). There are 15 residues in the CDR3. Deletions cut 7 bases from V and 2 bases from J, with 17 bases between. Germline-derived CDR1 and CDR2 are MNHEY and SVGEGT.

This clonotype came up many times. The V and J genes are TRBV12-3 or TRBV12-4 and TRBJ2-7, with D unclear. V was cut by 6 bases and J by 5 bases, with 11 bases left in between. The CDR3 is 12 amino acids. The CDR3 reads CASSSRRNEQYV. The DNA of the CDR3 is TGTGCCAGCAGCTCGCGGCGGAACGAGCAGTACGTC.